This T cell receptor (beta chain) was obtained from a study of vaccination and CD4 T cells after COVID-19. Whole-study context: With a range of 35 to 161, the median interval from diagnosis to drawing post-COVID samples was roughly 91 days.

Details on this clonotype: No antigen is known for it.

This sample's treatment: roughly ten-day PBMC culture with coronavirus spike peptide pools or control peptides (ViraFEST assay). Gathering of the CD4+ T cells, from the unexposed donor, took place before the COVID-19 pandemic (2011-2018). More than 1.5 million PBMCs went into each well for culture with approximately 9.4 IU/ml IL-2 and around 10 ug/ml peptide pools. SARS-CoV-2 S/N and four cold-coronavirus spikes were used to probe unexposed-donor CD4+ T cells, cells permitting. The assay that was used to sequence DNA from cultured CD4+ T cells was the Oncomine TCR Beta short-read assay. CD4+ T cells were cultured, and genomic DNA was extracted from them. Via MiXCR, TCRdb re-called the PCR reads, giving one row per CDR3 protein. The data show about 9,900 distinct CDR3 sequences, 34% seen once. Trimming stripped 3 bases from V and 5 bases from J, with 7 bases between. CDR1 MGHDK and CDR2 SYGVNS come from the germline V gene. The length of the CDR3 is 12 residues.

The specimen was CD4+ T cells from blood, cultured in vitro. V gene TRBV25-1 combines with J gene TRBJ1-2; D ambiguous. This sequence originates from a human donor in good health. CDR3 DNA: TGTGCCAGCAGTGATCTCCGATATGGCTACACCTTC. Protein: CASSDLRYGYTF.